The next 19 T cell receptor beta chains were all read from a single sample in a study of blood T cell repertoires in COVID-19. Profiling relied on immunoSEQ multiplex PCR, and the TCRdb table lists in-frame clones only, not all of them. The sample lists about 52,000 clones, more than 70% occurring once. Sequencing used peripheral blood. All receptors come from a woman aged 80 or over with acute or convalescent COVID-19.

This clone occurred once. CDR3 amino acids: CASSYADGTGNTEAFF. CDR3 bases: TGTGCCAGCAGTTACGCCGACGGGACAGGGAACACTGAAGCTTTCTTT. J is TRBJ1-1 and V is TRBV6-6; 8 bases line up with TRBD1. V lost 2 bases, J lost 1 base, and 6 bases stayed unmatched. The CDR3 contains 16 residues. Per the germline V gene, CDR1 is MNHNY and CDR2 is SVGAGI (reference sequence).

V usage is TRBV5-1 and J usage is TRBJ1-6; no clear D gene. The CDR3 runs to 18 residues. Germline assignment: CDR1 SGHRS and CDR2 YFSETQ. V was shortened by 4 bases and J by 1 base, with 18 bases between the two germline ends. The CDR3 sequence: CASSRRVGGDSYNSPLHF. In nucleotides, the CDR3 is TGCGCCAGCAGCCGCCGTGTCGGCGGCGATTCCTATAATTCACCCCTCCACTTT.

This rearrangement joins TRBV2 to TRBJ1-1, with D unresolved. Per germline, CDR1 SNHLY and CDR2 FYNNEI. V was cut by 7 bases and J by 0 bases, with 12 bases left in between. CDR3 length equals 14 residues. The CDR3 sequence: CASTRLDLNTEAFF. The CDR3 coding sequence is TGTGCCAGCACCCGGCTAGACCTGAACACTGAAGCTTTCTTT.

The chain employs TRBV19 and TRBJ2-1; 10 bases are shared with TRBD2. Germline assignment: CDR1 LNHDA and CDR2 SQIVND (reference sequence). The CDR3 loop spans 15 amino acids. The V gene end was trimmed by 5 bases and the J gene end by 4 bases; junction bases not matched to a gene: 5. As DNA, the CDR3 is TGTGCCAGTAGTCCAGGGACTAGCGTATACAATGAGCAGTTCTTC. Translation gives CASSPGTSVYNEQFF.

V is TRBV11-2 and J is TRBJ2-5, with 10 bases matching TRBD1. V lost 6 bases, J lost 2 bases, and 18 bases stayed unmatched. CDR3 length: 19 residues. CDR1 SGHAT and CDR2 FQNNGV come from the germline V gene. The CDR3 region is CASSHYGTGEGHLQETQYF. The CDR3 DNA sequence: TGTGCCAGCAGTCATTACGGGACAGGGGAAGGGCACTTACAAGAGACCCAGTACTTC. The full variable domain, completed using reference TRBV11-2 and TRBJ2-5, is EAGVAQSPRYKIIEKRQSVAFWCNPISGHATLYWYQQILGQGPKLLIQFQNNGVVDDSQLPKDRFSAERLKGVDSTLKIQPAKLEDSAVYLCASSHYGTGEGHLQETQYFGPGTRLLVL.

V is TRBV27 and J is TRBJ2-3, with unresolved D. This CDR3 contains 14 residues. Looked up from germline, CDR1 is MNHEY and CDR2 is SMNVEV (reference sequence). Trimming left V 3 bases short and J 4 bases short, with 11 bases between. Here the CDR3 reads CASSLLRRPDTQYF. Here the CDR3 DNA reads TGTGCCAGCAGTTTGCTAAGGCGGCCAGATACGCAGTATTTT.

This clone was observed a handful of times. The chain employs TRBV28 and TRBJ2-7; a possible D gene is TRBD2 (6 bases). CDR1 MDHEN and CDR2 SYDVKM come from the germline V gene. The CDR3 is made up of 16 amino acids. The V end lost 6 bases, the J end lost 3 bases, and 21 bases lay between the germline ends. In DNA, the CDR3 is TGTGCCAGCAGACCGACCGGGGGTCTGGGGAACTACGAGCAGTACTTC. Translation: CASRPTGGLGNYEQYF.

The CDR3 DNA reads TGTGCCAGTAGTCCACAACAGGGCAATCAGCCCCAGCATTTT. Encoded protein: CASSPQQGNQPQHF. The chain joins TRBV19 to TRBJ1-5; a weak D match, TRBD1 (5 bases). Germline V gene sequence: CDR1 LNHDA, CDR2 SQIVND (reference sequence). This CDR3 is 14 amino acids long. V was pared by 5 bases and J by 2 bases, with 10 bases between.

This clone was seen once. The gene calls are TRBV27 and TRBJ1-5; no reliable D call. This CDR3 is 14 amino acids long. The V and J ends lost 0 bases and 5 bases respectively, with 8 bases between them. Germline loops: CDR1 MNHEY, CDR2 SMNVEV (reference sequence). CDR3 protein: CASSLSRVHQPQHF. In DNA form, the CDR3 reads TGTGCCAGCAGTTTATCACGGGTTCATCAGCCCCAGCATTTT.

The sample holds a few counts of this clone. The rearrangement uses TRBV19 and TRBJ1-5; perhaps TRBD1 as D (6 bases). This CDR3 has 15 residues. V lost 0 bases to trimming and J lost 6 bases, with 12 bases between them. The germline gives CDR1 LNHDA, CDR2 SQIVND (reference sequence). CDR3 nucleotides: TGTGCCAGTAGTATAGAAGGGGGAGGGTCTCAGCCCCAGCATTTT. It codes for CASSIEGGGSQPQHF.

The rearrangement joins TRBV3-1 (or the pseudogene TRBV3-2) to TRBJ2-5; 7 bases are a match to TRBD1. Germline V gene data show CDR1 as LGHDT and CDR2 as YNNKEL (reference sequence). The trim removed 1 base at V and 7 bases at J, leaving 3 bases unmatched. The CDR3 sequence is 13 residues long. The CDR3, as DNA: TGTGCCAGCAGCCAAGGGACAGGAGGGACCCAGTACTTC. Protein: CASSQGTGGTQYF.

V is TRBV7-8 and J is TRBJ1-6; TRBD1 matches 10 bases. The CDR3 sequence is 14 residues long. CDR1 SGHVS and CDR2 FQNEAQ come from the germline V gene. V was pared by 5 bases and J by 7 bases, with 2 bases of the junction left unmatched. DNA for the CDR3: TGTGCCAGCAGCCCGGGACAGGGGAATTCACCCCTCCACTTT. This sequence encodes CASSPGQGNSPLHF.

The chain employs TRBV19 and TRBJ1-5; tentative D call: TRBD1 (5 bases). Between the trimmed V and J ends, which lost 1 base and 5 bases, there was a span of 12 bases. Germline V gives CDR1 LNHDA, CDR2 SQIVND (reference sequence). This CDR3 has 15 amino acids. CDR3 DNA: TGTGCCAGTAGTATAGGGGCCAGGGTCCATCAGCCCCAGCATTTT. As protein: CASSIGARVHQPQHF. Complete variable domain (other parts from reference TRBV19 and TRBJ1-5): DGGITQSPKYLFRKEGQNVTLSCEQNLNHDAMYWYRQDPGQGLRLIYYSQIVNDFQKGDIAEGYSVSREKKESFPLTVTSAQKNPTAFYLCASSIGARVHQPQHFGDGTRLSIL.

This chain uses TRBV19 with TRBJ1-3, with D perhaps TRBD1 (5 bases). Germline V lookup: CDR1 LNHDA, CDR2 SQIVND (reference sequence). There are 16 residues in the CDR3. The germline V and J ends were trimmed by 3 bases and 0 bases, with 12 bases remaining between them. In DNA form, the CDR3 reads TGTGCCAGTAGTATGGGGCGGATCCGCTCTGGAAACACCATATATTTT. It specifies CASSMGRIRSGNTIYF.

V usage is TRBV2 and J usage is TRBJ1-4, with D possibly matching TRBD1 (5 bases). The germline gives CDR1 SNHLY, CDR2 FYNNEI. Deletions cut 7 bases from V and 4 bases from J, with 13 bases between. CDR3 length equals 14 residues. CDR3 DNA sequence: TGTGCCAGCACCTTCGCGGGGCGTAATGAAAAACTGTTTTTT. Its translation: CASTFAGRNEKLFF. Supplemented by reference TRBV2 and TRBJ1-4, the full variable domain reads EPEVTQTPSHQVTQMGQEVILRCVPISNHLYFYWYRQILGQKVEFLVSFYNNEISEKSEIFDDQFSVERPDGSNFTLKIRSTKLEDSAMYFCASTFAGRNEKLFFGSGTQLSVL.

The chain recombines TRBV7-6 with TRBJ2-7, with 9 bases identical to TRBD2. CDR3 length equals 15 residues. Germline loops: CDR1 SGHVS, CDR2 FNYEAQ. V lost 4 bases to trimming and J lost 0 bases; unmatched junction nucleotides: 4. CDR3 in DNA: TGTGCCAGCAGCTCCAGCGGGGGGCGCTCCTACGAGCAGTACTTC. It specifies CASSSSGGRSYEQYF.

This clone has a handful of counts. The chain recombines TRBV9 with TRBJ1-2, with 7 bases matching TRBD1. CDR3 length equals 13 residues. V was clipped by 3 bases and J by 7 bases; unmatched bases: 6. Germline values: CDR1 SGDLS, CDR2 YYNGEE. The CDR3 loop reads CASSGRTGVGYTF. The CDR3 DNA reads TGTGCCAGCAGCGGTCGAACAGGGGTTGGCTACACCTTC.

V usage is TRBV7-2 and J usage is TRBJ1-1; 9 nucleotides match TRBD1. CDR1 and CDR2 from the germline V gene are SGHTA and FQGNSA. The CDR3 totals 14 residues. The J segment lost 5 bases and the V segment lost 5 bases, leaving 6 bases of the junction unmatched. The CDR3 bases are TGTGCCAGCAGCGACCGACAGGGGGTGACTGAAGCTTTCTTT. It yields the protein CASSDRQGVTEAFF.

The CDR3 sequence: CAWSAEGLSNTEAFF. CDR3 in DNA: TGTGCCTGGAGTGCCGAGGGACTCTCTAACACTGAAGCTTTCTTT. V and J are TRBV30 and TRBJ1-1; a weak D match, TRBD1 (5 bases). The V and J ends lost 1 base and 2 bases respectively, with 14 bases between them. This CDR3 has 15 amino acids. Germline values: CDR1 GTSNPN, CDR2 SVGIG (reference sequence).